There are a few counts of the clone carrying this T cell receptor beta chain. Its antigen is unidentified. The germline V gene encodes CDR1 SNHLY and CDR2 FYNNEI. CDR3 length equals 16 residues. V gave up 6 bases and J gave up 4 bases; unmatched junction bases: 5. Extraction of total RNA produced a minimum of 5 micrograms from each sample. The data derive from a study of blood T cells in healthy people across ages. As for the study in general: Template switching retrieved approximately one barcoded beta molecule for each two T cells. Whole-study results and caveats: Measured against age, TCR beta diversity per million T cells decreased in a roughly linear manner.

A second PCR of about 7 to 12 cycles used a sample-barcoded 5' primer and a J-beta primer mix. Carrying 12 random nucleotides, a template-switch adaptor labeled each individual cDNA molecule. One entry per CDR3 protein results from TCRdb running MiXCR on the 5' RACE reads. The profile shows hundreds of thousands of distinct CDR3 sequences, about 44% of them singletons. The clonotype comes from a man under 40 in good health. The V gene is TRBV2, the J gene TRBJ2-5, with 16 bases lining up with TRBD2. Sample: blood. CDR3 nucleotides: TGTGCCAGCAGAAAGGGACTAGCGGGGGGGCGAGAGACCCAGTACTTC. Protein sequence: CASRKGLAGGRETQYF.